This T cell receptor (beta chain) was captured in a study of blood T cell repertoires in COVID-19. Clones were read by immunoSEQ multiplex PCR, and TCRdb kept only the in-frame ones, dropping some. The sample yields around 21,000 clones, about 87% seen once. Sequencing input: peripheral blood. This receptor was obtained from a woman at least 80 years old with active COVID-19.

CDR3 nucleotides: TGCAGCGTGCCGACAGGGGCGGGAAACACTGAAGCTTTCTTT. It translates to CSVPTGAGNTEAFF. The chain is built from TRBV29-1 and TRBJ1-1; 8 nucleotides line up with TRBD1. Germline loops: CDR1 SQVTM, CDR2 ANQGSEA. V dropped 6 bases and J dropped 2; count of bases not matched to a gene: 8. This CDR3 has 14 amino acids.